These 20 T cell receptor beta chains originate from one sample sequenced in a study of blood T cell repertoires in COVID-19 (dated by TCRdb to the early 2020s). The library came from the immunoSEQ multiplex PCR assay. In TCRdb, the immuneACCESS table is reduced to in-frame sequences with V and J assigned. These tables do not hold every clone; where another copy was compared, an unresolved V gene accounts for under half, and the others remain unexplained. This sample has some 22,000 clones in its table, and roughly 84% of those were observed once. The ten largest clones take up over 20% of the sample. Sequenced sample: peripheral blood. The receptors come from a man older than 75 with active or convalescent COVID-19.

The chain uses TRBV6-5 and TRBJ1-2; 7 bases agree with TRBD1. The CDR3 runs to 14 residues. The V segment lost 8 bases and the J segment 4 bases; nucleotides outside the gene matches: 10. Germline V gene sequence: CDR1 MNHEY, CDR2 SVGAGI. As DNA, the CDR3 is TGTGCCAGCGGATTGGACAGGCTAAGCTATGGCTACACCTTC. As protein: CASGLDRLSYGYTF.

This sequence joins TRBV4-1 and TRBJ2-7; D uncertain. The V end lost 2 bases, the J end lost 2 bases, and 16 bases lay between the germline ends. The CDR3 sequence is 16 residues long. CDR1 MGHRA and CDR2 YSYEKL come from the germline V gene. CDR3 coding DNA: TGCGCCAGCAGCCAACTCCTCTTGAGGAGAACCTACGAGCAGTACTTC. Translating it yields CASSQLLLRRTYEQYF.

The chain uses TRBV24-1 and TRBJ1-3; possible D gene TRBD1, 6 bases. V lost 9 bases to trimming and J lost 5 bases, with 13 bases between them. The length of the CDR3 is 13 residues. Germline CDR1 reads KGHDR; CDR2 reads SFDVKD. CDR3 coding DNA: TGTGCCACCCTACAGGGTAGTAGAAACACCATATATTTT. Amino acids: CATLQGSRNTIYF.

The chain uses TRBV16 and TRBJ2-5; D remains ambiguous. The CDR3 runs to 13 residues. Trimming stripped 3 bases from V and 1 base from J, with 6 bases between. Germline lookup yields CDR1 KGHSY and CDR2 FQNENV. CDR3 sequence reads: CASSQNIQETQYF. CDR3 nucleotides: TGTGCCAGCAGCCAGAACATCCAAGAGACCCAGTACTTC.

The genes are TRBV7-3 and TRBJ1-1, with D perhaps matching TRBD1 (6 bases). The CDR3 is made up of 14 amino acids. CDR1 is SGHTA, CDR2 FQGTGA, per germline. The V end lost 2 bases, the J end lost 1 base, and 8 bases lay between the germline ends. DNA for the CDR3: TGTGCCAGCAGCTTACAGGGGTGGAACACTGAAGCTTTCTTT. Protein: CASSLQGWNTEAFF.

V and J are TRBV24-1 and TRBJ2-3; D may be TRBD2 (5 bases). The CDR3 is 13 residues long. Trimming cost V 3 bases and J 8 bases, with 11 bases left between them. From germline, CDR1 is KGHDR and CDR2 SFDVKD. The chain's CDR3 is CATSDPGRGTQYF. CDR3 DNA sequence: TGTGCCACCAGTGATCCTGGCCGGGGTACGCAGTATTTT.

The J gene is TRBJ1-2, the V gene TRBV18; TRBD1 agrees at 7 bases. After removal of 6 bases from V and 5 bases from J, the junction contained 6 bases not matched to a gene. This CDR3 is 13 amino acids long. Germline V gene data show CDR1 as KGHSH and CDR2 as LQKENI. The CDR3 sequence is CASSPTGRYGYTF. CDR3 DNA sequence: TGTGCCAGCTCTCCGACAGGGCGGTATGGCTACACCTTC.

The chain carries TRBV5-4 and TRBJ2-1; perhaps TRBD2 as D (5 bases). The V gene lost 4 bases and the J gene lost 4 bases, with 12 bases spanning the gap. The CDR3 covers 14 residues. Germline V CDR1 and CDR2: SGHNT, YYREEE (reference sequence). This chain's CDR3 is CASSPPAGYNEQFF. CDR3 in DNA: TGTGCCAGCAGCCCTCCCGCGGGTTACAATGAGCAGTTCTTC.

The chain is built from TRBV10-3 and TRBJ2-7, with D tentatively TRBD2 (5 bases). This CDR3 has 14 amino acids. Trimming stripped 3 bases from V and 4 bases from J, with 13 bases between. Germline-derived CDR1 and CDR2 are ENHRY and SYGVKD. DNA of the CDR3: TGTGCCATCAGTGACAGGACTGGAATATACGAGCAGTACTTC. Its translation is CAISDRTGIYEQYF.

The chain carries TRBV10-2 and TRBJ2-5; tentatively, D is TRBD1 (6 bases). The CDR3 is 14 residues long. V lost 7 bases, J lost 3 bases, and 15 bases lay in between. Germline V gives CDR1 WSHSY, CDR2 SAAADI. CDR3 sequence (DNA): TGCGCCAGCAAAGAACAGGGATTTAAAGAGACCCAGTACTTC. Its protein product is CASKEQGFKETQYF.

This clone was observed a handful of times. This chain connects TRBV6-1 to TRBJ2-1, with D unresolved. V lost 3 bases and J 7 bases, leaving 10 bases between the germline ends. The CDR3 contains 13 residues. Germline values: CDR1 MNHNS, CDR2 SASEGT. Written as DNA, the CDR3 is TGTGCCAGCAGTGAGGGCAGGCCTAATGAGCAGTTCTTC. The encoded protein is CASSEGRPNEQFF.

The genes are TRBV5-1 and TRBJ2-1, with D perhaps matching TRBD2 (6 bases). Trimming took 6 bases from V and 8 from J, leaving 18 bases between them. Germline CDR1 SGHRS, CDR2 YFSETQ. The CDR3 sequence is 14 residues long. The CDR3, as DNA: TGCGCCAGCACGCCGGGGGTCGCATTAGATGAGCAGTTCTTC. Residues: CASTPGVALDEQFF.

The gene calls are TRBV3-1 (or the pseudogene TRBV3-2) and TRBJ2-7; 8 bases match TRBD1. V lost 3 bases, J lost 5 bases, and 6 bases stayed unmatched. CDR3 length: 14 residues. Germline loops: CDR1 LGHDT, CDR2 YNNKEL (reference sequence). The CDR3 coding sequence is TGTGCCAGCAGCCAGAGGACAGGGATAGACGAGCAGTACTTC. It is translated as CASSQRTGIDEQYF.

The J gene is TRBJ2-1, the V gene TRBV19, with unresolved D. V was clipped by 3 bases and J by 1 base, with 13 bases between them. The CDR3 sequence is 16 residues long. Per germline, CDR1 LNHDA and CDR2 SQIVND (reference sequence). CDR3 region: CASSISRSNSYNEQFF. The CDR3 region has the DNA TGTGCCAGTAGTATTAGCCGTAGTAATTCCTACAATGAGCAGTTCTTC.

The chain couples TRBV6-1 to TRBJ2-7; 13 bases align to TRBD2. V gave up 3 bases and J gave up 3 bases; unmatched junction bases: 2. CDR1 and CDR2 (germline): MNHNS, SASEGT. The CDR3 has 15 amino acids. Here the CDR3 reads CASSEGLAGSYEQYF. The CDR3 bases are TGTGCCAGCAGTGAGGGACTAGCGGGGAGCTACGAGCAGTACTTC.

The CDR3 spells CASRAAGGDTQYF. The CDR3, as DNA: TGTGCCAGCAGGGCCGCGGGGGGAGATACGCAGTATTTT. The V and J genes are TRBV6-5 and TRBJ2-3; 8 bases agree with TRBD2. The CDR3 length is 13 residues. From germline, CDR1 is MNHEY and CDR2 SVGAGI. V dropped 6 bases and J dropped 5; count of bases not matched to a gene: 4.

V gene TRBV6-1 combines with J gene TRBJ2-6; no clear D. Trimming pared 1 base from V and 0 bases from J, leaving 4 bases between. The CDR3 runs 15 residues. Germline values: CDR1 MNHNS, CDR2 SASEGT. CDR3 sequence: CASSEVRSGANVLTF. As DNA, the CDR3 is TGTGCCAGCAGTGAAGTCCGCTCTGGGGCCAACGTCCTGACTTTC.

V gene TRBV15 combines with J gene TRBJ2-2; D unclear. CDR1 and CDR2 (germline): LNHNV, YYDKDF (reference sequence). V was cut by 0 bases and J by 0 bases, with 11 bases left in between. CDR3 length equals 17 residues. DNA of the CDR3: TGTGCCACCAGCAGAGATTTGGCCGCGGCGAACACCGGGGAGCTGTTTTTT. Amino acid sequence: CATSRDLAAANTGELFF.

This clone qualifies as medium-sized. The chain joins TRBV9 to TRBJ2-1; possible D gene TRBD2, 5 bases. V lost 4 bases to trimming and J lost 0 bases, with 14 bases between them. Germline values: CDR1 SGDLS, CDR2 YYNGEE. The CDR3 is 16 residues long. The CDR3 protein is CASSLGAAGSYNEQFF. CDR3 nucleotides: TGTGCCAGCAGCCTCGGTGCGGCGGGCTCCTACAATGAGCAGTTCTTC. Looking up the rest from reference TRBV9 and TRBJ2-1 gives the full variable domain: DSGVTQTPKHLITATGQRVTLRCSPRSGDLSVYWYQQSLDQGLQFLIQYYNGEERAKGNILERFSAQQFPDLHSELNLSSLELGDSALYFCASSLGAAGSYNEQFFGPGTRLTVL.

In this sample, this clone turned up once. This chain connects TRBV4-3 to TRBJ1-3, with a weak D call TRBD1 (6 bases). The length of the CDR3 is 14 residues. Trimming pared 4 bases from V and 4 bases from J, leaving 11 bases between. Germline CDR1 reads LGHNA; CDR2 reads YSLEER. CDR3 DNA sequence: TGCGCCAGCAGCCTACAGGGTGACGGAAACACCATATATTTT. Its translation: CASSLQGDGNTIYF.